Listed below are T cell receptor beta chains from one sample, sequenced in a study of OX40 agonist ivuxolimab in advanced cancers. Assay: immunoSEQ multiplex PCR; the TCRdb copy retains only in-frame clones and omits some. This table holds some 70,000 clones, 75% to 90% found once. This specimen consisted of CD4+ or CD8+ T cells sorted from blood, obtained in a trial of the OX40 agonist ivuxolimab. The receptors here all came from an adult with an advanced solid tumor such as melanoma, head and neck, liver or kidney cancer. CDR3s include the opening cysteine and the closing phenylalanine or tryptophan. A D gene is named only where the DNA matches it firmly. Rows give clone size only sometimes, using once, few, many, or a class for an expanded clone.

d_gene	v_gene	j_gene	abundance	CDR3aa	CDR3nt
-	TRBV2	TRBJ1-5	-	CASTSISGTGSNQPQHF	TGTGCCAGCACTTCGATTTCCGGGACGGGTAGCAATCAGCCCCAGCATTTT
TRBD1	TRBV11-2	TRBJ1-6	-	CASRLQGAGSPLHF	TGTGCCAGCAGACTACAGGGGGCCGGTTCACCCCTCCACTTT
TRBD2	TRBV4-3	TRBJ2-3	-	CASSQSGGAADTQYF	TGCGCCAGCAGCCAAAGCGGGGGGGCGGCGGATACGCAGTATTTT
-	TRBV5-1	TRBJ2-7	-	CASSLEGLPYEQYF	TGCGCCAGCAGCTTGGAGGGCCTTCCCTACGAGCAGTACTTC
TRBD1	TRBV7-9	TRBJ2-7	-	CASSRTGGVYEQYF	TGTGCCAGCAGCCGGACAGGGGGCGTTTACGAGCAGTACTTC
TRBD2	TRBV28	TRBJ2-5	once	CASSLAGVTETQYF	TGTGCCAGCAGTCTTGCGGGGGTTACGGAGACCCAGTACTTC
-	TRBV5-5	TRBJ2-4	-	CASSLPGRKNIQYF	TGTGCCAGCAGCCTACCGGGTCGAAAAAACATTCAGTACTTC
TRBD2	TRBV27	TRBJ2-2	-	CASKTGGGAGELFF	TGTGCCAGCAAAACAGGCGGGGGTGCCGGGGAGCTGTTTTTT
-	TRBV11-2	TRBJ2-3	once	CASSFRDGTDTQYF	TGTGCCAGCAGCTTCCGGGACGGCACAGATACGCAGTATTTT
-	TRBV30	TRBJ2-6	-	CAWSGAGTNVLTF	TGTGCCTGGAGTGGGGCAGGAACCAACGTCCTGACTTTC
-	TRBV7-2	TRBJ2-7	-	CASSLLGATYEQYF	TGTGCCAGCAGCTTGTTGGGGGCAACCTACGAGCAGTACTTC
TRBD2	TRBV29-1	TRBJ2-2	-	CSAMTSGIDTGELFF	TGCAGCGCAATGACTAGCGGGATCGACACCGGGGAGCTGTTTTTT
-	TRBV2	TRBJ1-1	-	CASSEDAAVATEAFF	TGTGCCAGCAGTGAAGATGCGGCGGTCGCCACTGAAGCTTTCTTT
-	TRBV11-2	TRBJ2-3	-	CASRHGGLTDTQYF	TGTGCCAGCAGACACGGGGGTCTCACAGATACGCAGTATTTT
TRBD2	TRBV10-1	TRBJ2-1	-	CASSAGLAGANEQFF	TGCGCCAGCAGCGCGGGACTAGCGGGGGCAAATGAGCAGTTCTTC
-	TRBV27	TRBJ2-5	-	CASSLRRSETQYF	TGTGCCAGCAGTTTAAGGAGGTCGGAGACCCAGTACTTC
TRBD1	TRBV7-9	TRBJ1-1	-	CASRQNAGTGGPEAFF	TGTGCCAGCAGGCAAAATGCCGGGACAGGGGGACCTGAAGCTTTCTTT
TRBD2	TRBV5-1	TRBJ2-3	once	CASSLTSGILATDTQYF	TGCGCCAGCAGCTTGACTAGCGGGATCCTAGCCACAGATACGCAGTATTTT
TRBD2	TRBV11-1	TRBJ2-3	once	CASRDGTSGTDTQYF	TGTGCCAGCAGGGACGGGACTAGCGGCACAGATACGCAGTATTTT
TRBD2	TRBV11-3	TRBJ2-2	-	CASKYREGTGELFF	TGTGCCAGTAAATACCGGGAGGGCACCGGGGAGCTGTTTTTT
-	TRBV4-1	TRBJ2-3	-	CASSSSVANFATDTQYF	TGCGCCAGCAGCTCTTCCGTGGCGAATTTCGCCACAGATACGCAGTATTTT
-	TRBV4-1	TRBJ1-4	-	CASSQEGLSNEKLFF	TGCGCCAGCAGCCAAGAGGGTTTATCTAATGAAAAACTGTTTTTT
-	TRBV27	TRBJ1-3	-	CASSPLGSSGNTIYF	TGTGCCAGCAGCCCCCTGGGAAGCTCTGGAAACACCATATATTTT
-	TRBV2	TRBJ1-1	once	CASSTGGNTEAFF	TGTGCCAGCAGCACCGGGGGTAACACTGAAGCTTTCTTT
-	TRBV19	TRBJ2-5	-	CASSSGLFSSVTQYF	TGTGCCAGTAGTTCGGGACTGTTTTCTAGTGTGACCCAGTACTTC
-	TRBV19	TRBJ1-5	-	CASSIQQGLNQPQHF	TGTGCCAGTAGTATCCAGCAGGGACTCAATCAGCCCCAGCATTTT
-	TRBV6-1	TRBJ2-7	-	CASSGTVPPYEQYF	TGTGCCAGCAGTGGGACCGTACCCCCCTACGAGCAGTACTTC
TRBD2	TRBV28	TRBJ2-5	-	CASSPGGAGQETQYF	TGTGCCAGCAGCCCCGGGGGGGCGGGCCAAGAGACCCAGTACTTC
-	TRBV11-2	TRBJ2-3	-	CASSGGLAWDTQYF	TGTGCCAGCAGCGGGGGCCTAGCGTGGGATACGCAGTATTTT
-	TRBV6-5	TRBJ2-7	-	CASSYSKGGVAYEQYF	TGTGCCAGCAGTTACTCGAAGGGGGGGGTCGCCTACGAGCAGTACTTC
-	TRBV18	TRBJ1-2	-	CASSPGRQENYGYTF	TGTGCCAGCTCACCGGGGAGGCAGGAGAACTATGGCTACACCTTC
-	TRBV14	TRBJ1-1	-	CASSQGHIMNTEAFF	TGTGCCAGCAGCCAAGGTCACATAATGAACACTGAAGCTTTCTTT
TRBD1	TRBV2	TRBJ2-7	medium-sized	CASRDRTGAGEQYF	TGTGCCAGCAGAGACCGGACAGGGGCGGGCGAGCAGTACTTC
TRBD1	TRBV9	TRBJ2-7	-	CASSVTGTASYEQYF	TGTGCCAGCAGCGTAACCGGGACAGCCTCCTACGAGCAGTACTTC